This entry concerns a single TCR beta chain. Other DNA sequences in this specimen translate into the identical CDR3. Trimming removed 4 bases from V and 0 bases from J, with 9 bases in between. The CDR3 is made up of 14 amino acids. Per the germline V gene, CDR1 is LGHDT and CDR2 is YNNKEL (reference sequence). The data originate from a study of blood T cell repertoires in COVID-19. Study-level information: Samples taken during acute and convalescent COVID-19 were collected in the United States, Italy and Spain. The analysed material was cDNA or gDNA that came from T cells, B-cell-depleted T cells, or PBMCs.

In the original workflow: Reference gene primer amplification yielded estimated nucleated cell counts. The assay was immunoSEQ multiplex PCR, and TCRdb's table has in-frame clones only and misses some. The V and J calls and clone size come from that table; D and trimming were worked out from the DNA. The sample lists 180,000 or so clones, about 86% occurring once. The TCR sequence derives from a man younger than 30 with acute or convalescent COVID-19. Sequencing was done on a sample of peripheral blood. The chain joins TRBV3-1 (or the pseudogene TRBV3-2) to TRBJ1-1; maybe TRBD1 (6 bases). The CDR3 bases are TGTGCCAGCAGCCTTCAGGGGATGAACACTGAAGCTTTCTTT. This codes for CASSLQGMNTEAFF.